The 7 T cell receptor beta chains reported below all come from one sample, sequenced in a study of response to subunit inactivated influenza vaccine. One entry per CDR3 protein, called by TCRdb with MiXCR from the RT-PCR reads. Of around 500,000 distinct CDR3 sequences in the sample, approximately 11% were seen once. Sample: PBMCs from blood, taken about 6 weeks after vaccination. The receptors originated from a man in his forties or fifties who received an inactivated influenza vaccine.

V and J are TRBV9 and TRBJ2-7; D remains ambiguous. Deletions cut 4 bases from V and 2 bases from J, with 7 bases between. Germline lookup yields CDR1 SGDLS and CDR2 YYNGEE. CDR3 size: 12 residues. The CDR3 is CASSPNTYEQYF. The DNA of the CDR3 is TGTGCCAGCAGCCCTAACACCTACGAGCAGTACTTC.

The chain is built from TRBV7-2 and TRBJ2-3, with 11 bases identical to TRBD2. The germline CDR1 and CDR2 sequences are SGHTA and FQGNSA. V lost 5 bases and J lost 2; bases outside the gene matches: 3. There are 15 residues in the CDR3. The CDR3 protein is CASSHSGGATDTQYF. In DNA, the CDR3 is TGTGCCAGCAGCCATAGCGGGGGGGCCACAGATACGCAGTATTTT.

The chain couples TRBV20-1 to TRBJ2-5; TRBD1 matches at 8 bases. V was clipped by 2 bases and J by 5 bases; unmatched bases: 10. The germline V gene has CDR1 DFQATT and CDR2 SNEGSKA (reference sequence). The CDR3 loop spans 15 amino acids. This CDR3 is CSARQQGDPWETQYF. DNA for the CDR3: TGCAGTGCTAGACAACAGGGGGACCCTTGGGAGACCCAGTACTTC.

The CDR3 DNA is TGTGCCAGCAGGTCCGCGGAAAGCGGCGGCTACACCTTC. It encodes CASRSAESGGYTF. The chain links TRBV7-2 to TRBJ1-2; D gene ambiguous. Per the germline V gene, CDR1 is SGHTA and CDR2 is FQGNSA. The CDR3 is 13 amino acids. Trimming left V 6 bases short and J 8 bases short, with 16 bases between.

This chain uses TRBV5-6 with TRBJ2-5, with 7 bases fitting TRBD2. V shed 0 bases and J 5 bases; nucleotides not matched to a gene: 10. The CDR3 has 16 residues. Per the germline V gene, CDR1 is SGHDT and CDR2 is YYEEEE. CDR3 in amino acids: CASSLAASGGPETQYF. The DNA for the CDR3 is TGTGCCAGCAGCTTGGCCGCTAGCGGAGGGCCGGAGACCCAGTACTTC. Looking up the rest from reference TRBV5-6 and TRBJ2-5 gives the full variable domain: DAGVTQSPTHLIKTRGQQVTLRCSPKSGHDTVSWYQQALGQGPQFIFQYYEEEERQRGNFPDRFSGHQFPNYSSELNVNALLLGDSALYLCASSLAASGGPETQYFGPGTRLLVL.

This clonotype has just a few counts. The chain recombines TRBV5-1 with TRBJ2-1, with 10 bases aligning to TRBD2. Germline CDR1 SGHRS, CDR2 YFSETQ. V lost 0 bases, J lost 7 bases, and 7 bases stayed unmatched. There are 16 residues in the CDR3. CDR3 DNA: TGCGCCAGCAGCTTGGAGGCTAGCGGGAGAGGGAATGAGCAGTTCTTC. Its protein is CASSLEASGRGNEQFF.

The chain recombines TRBV6-2 or TRBV6-3 with TRBJ2-7, with 12 bases fitting TRBD2. J was trimmed by 3 bases and V by 7 bases; bases with no gene match: 13. The CDR3 totals 17 residues. Germline CDR1 is MNHEY and CDR2 is SVGEGT. As DNA, the CDR3 is TGTGCCAGCACGTTGACTAGCGGGGGCCTTATCTTCTACGAGCAGTACTTC. It specifies CASTLTSGGLIFYEQYF.